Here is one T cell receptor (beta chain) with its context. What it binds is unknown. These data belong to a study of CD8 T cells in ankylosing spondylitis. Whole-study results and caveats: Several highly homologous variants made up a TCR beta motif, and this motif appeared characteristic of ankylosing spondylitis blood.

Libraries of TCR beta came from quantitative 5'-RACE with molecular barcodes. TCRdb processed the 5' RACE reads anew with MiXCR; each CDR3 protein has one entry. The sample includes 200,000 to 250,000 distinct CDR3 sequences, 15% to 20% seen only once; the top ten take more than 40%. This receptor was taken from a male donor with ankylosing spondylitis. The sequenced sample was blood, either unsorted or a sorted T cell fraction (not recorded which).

CDR3 loop: CASSQEWVSGGSYEQYF. CDR3 in DNA: TGTGCCAGCAGCCAAGAGTGGGTGAGCGGGGGTTCCTACGAGCAGTACTTC. The rearrangement uses TRBV4-2 and TRBJ2-7; 8 nucleotides match TRBD2. The CDR3 length is 17 residues. Germline CDR1 is LGHNA and CDR2 is YNFKEQ. The V and J ends lost 0 bases and 1 base, in that order; junction bases with no gene match: 8.